Below, 5 T cell receptor beta chains from the same sample are listed, as sequenced in a study of T cell repertoires in cytomegalovirus infection. Antigens of these TCRs are unknown. TCRdb re-derived calls from the reads in MiXCR, one entry per CDR3 protein. The data hold around 770,000 distinct CDR3 sequences, with roughly 28% observed a single time. The sequenced sample was cultured CD8+ T cells from PBMCs, obtained from culture after CMV antigen stimulation. Every receptor here comes from a human donor in good health (CMV status not recorded). Some clones in this sample may be carry-over from other donors' samples.

This clonotype was found a few times. The chain uses TRBV7-3 and TRBJ1-4; D not resolved. The CDR3 sequence is 19 residues long. Germline V gene data show CDR1 as SGHTA and CDR2 as FQGTGA. V was clipped by 5 bases and J by 0 bases, with 22 bases between them. The CDR3 is CASSLPRSPGSTTNEKLFF. CDR3 bases: TGTGCCAGCAGCCTCCCACGCTCTCCCGGGTCCACAACTAATGAAAAACTGTTTTTT.

A note on this clonotype: One base away lies a much larger clone, so this may be a sequencing read error. No conserved phenylalanine or tryptophan ends this CDR3, so it is likely a read error. The rearrangement links TRBV7-9 to TRBJ1-2, with D uncertain. This CDR3 region has 15 residues. Trimming took off 1 base at V and 2 bases at J, with 11 bases between the two ends. The germline CDR1 and CDR2 sequences are SEHNR and FQNEAQ (reference sequence). The CDR3 nucleotides are TGTGCCAGCAGCTTAGAGGCAGGCCCCAACTATGGCTACACCCTC. It translates to CASSLEAGPNYGYTL.

This chain uses TRBV7-6 with TRBJ2-5, with 10 bases fitting TRBD1. The V segment lost 5 bases and the J segment 5 bases; nucleotides outside the gene matches: 8. The CDR3 runs 15 residues. CDR1 is SGHVS and CDR2 is FNYEAQ in the germline V gene. CDR3: CASSRTGGGWETQYF. CDR3 bases: TGTGCCAGCAGCCGGACAGGGGGTGGGTGGGAGACCCAGTACTTC.

The J gene is TRBJ2-1, the V gene TRBV2; 7 nucleotides agree with TRBD2. V lost 9 bases to trimming and J lost 15 bases; unmatched junction nucleotides: 5. The CDR3 has 9 amino acids. Germline values: CDR1 SNHLY, CDR2 FYNNEI. The CDR3 sequence is CASGEGRFF. CDR3 nucleotides: TGTGCCAGTGGGGAGGGCCGGTTCTTC.

This clonotype was seen a few times. This chain connects TRBV6-5 to TRBJ2-7; no clear D. The V end was cut by 6 bases, the J end by 6 bases, with 12 bases between. Germline V gene lookup returns CDR1 MNHEY and CDR2 SVGAGI. This CDR3 contains 12 residues. The CDR3 sequence is CASSDLGSEQYV. In nucleotides, the CDR3 is TGTGCCAGCAGCGATCTAGGTAGCGAGCAGTACGTC.